This T cell receptor beta chain was retrieved from a study of graft-versus-host responses after intestinal transplantation. Regarding the study as a whole: Among recipient marrow samples, GvH clones were found; some appeared first in ileum or blood.

To note about this clone: No antigen is known for it.

The method was immunoSEQ multiplex PCR; TCRdb's version includes in-frame clones alone and lacks a portion of them. This sample has some 97,000 clones; more than 75% occur once, and the top ten carry roughly 0.97%. Per germline, CDR1 MGHDK and CDR2 SYGVNS. Trimming took 6 bases from V and 8 from J; bases not matched to a gene: 7. The CDR3 covers 13 residues. The clonotype originates from a human donor who was the organ donor for an intestinal transplant. J is TRBJ1-2 and V is TRBV25-1, with 9 bases identical to TRBD1. Specimen: unstimulated CD4+ T cells sorted from spleen or lymph node cells, collected before transplant. This CDR3 is CASRGQGLGGYTF. The CDR3 DNA reads as TGTGCCAGCAGGGGACAGGGTTTAGGGGGCTACACCTTC.